The rows below give T cell receptor beta chains drawn from one sample of a study of identical twins. TCRdb redid the calling of the 5' RACE reads with MiXCR, one entry per CDR3 protein. The sample contains 550,000 to 700,000 distinct CDR3 sequences, about 20% of which appear only once. The same data also contributed to another study, on T cells expressing NK-cell markers.

The sequencing sample was made of PBMCs. These receptors were taken from a woman between 18 and 29 years old in good health. Both conserved end residues are part of each CDR3. A D gene is named only where the DNA matches it firmly. The size field is filled for only some rows; it gives once, few, many or a size class.

v_call	d_call	clone_size	j_call	cdr3_nt	cdr3_aa
TRBV20-1	-	many	TRBJ1-2	TGCAGTGCTGGACCATTCGGGGGAGACTATGGCTACACCTTC	CSAGPFGGDYGYTF
TRBV10-3	TRBD1	-	TRBJ1-2	TGTGCCATCAGTCGACAGGGGGTCTATGGCTACACCTTC	CAISRQGVYGYTF
TRBV7-3	TRBD2	few	TRBJ2-3	TGTGCCAGCAGCTTAAGTCCTAGCGGGGATACGCAGTATTTT	CASSLSPSGDTQYF
TRBV7-9	-	-	TRBJ2-7	TGTGCCAGCAGCGCCCCCGGACCTCGTTACGAGCAGTACTTC	CASSAPGPRYEQYF
TRBV10-3	-	few	TRBJ2-1	TGTGCCATCAGTGACACTATCGTGGGCAATGAGCAGTTCTTC	CAISDTIVGNEQFF
TRBV20-1	-	-	TRBJ2-5	TGCAGTGTGTGGAATCAGACCCAGTACTTC	CSVWNQTQYF
TRBV6-5	-	-	TRBJ1-2	TGTGCCAGCAGTTACCGACCCAACAGAGATTTCAACTATGGCTACACCTTC	CASSYRPNRDFNYGYTF
TRBV12-3/TRBV12-4	-	-	TRBJ1-5	TGTGCCAGCAGTTTCCGGGGGAACCGCAATCAGCCCCAGCATTTT	CASSFRGNRNQPQHF
TRBV7-2	-	many	TRBJ1-1	TGTGCCAGCAGCTTAGTTGGGAGAGCTTTCTTT	CASSLVGRAFF
TRBV20-1	-	many	TRBJ2-1	TGCAGTGCTGAAGGGGTAGCGGCATACAATGAGCAGTTCTTC	CSAEGVAAYNEQFF
TRBV7-9	-	-	TRBJ2-1	TGTGCCAGCAGCTCTTACAGAGATTACAATGAGCAGTTCTTC	CASSSYRDYNEQFF
TRBV9	TRBD2	few	TRBJ2-7	TGTGCCAGCAGCGTAGCTAGCGGGCTTACCTACGAGCAGTACTTC	CASSVASGLTYEQYF
TRBV10-3	-	few	TRBJ2-5	TGTGCCATCAGTGAGTCCAAGGGCCAAGAGACCCAGTACTTC	CAISESKGQETQYF
TRBV20-1	TRBD2	-	TRBJ2-5	TGCAGTGCCTACTACGGGGGGGCGTGGACCCAGTACTTC	CSAYYGGAWTQYF
TRBV12-3/TRBV12-4	-	-	TRBJ2-3	TGTGCCTGTGGGGGCGGGGGCGCGGATACGCAGTATTTT	CACGGGGADTQYF
TRBV7-9	-	many	TRBJ2-2	TGTGCCAGCAGCTTAGCGCTGGGAACCGCGAACACCGGGGAGCTGTTTTTT	CASSLALGTANTGELFF
TRBV4-3	-	few	TRBJ2-7	TGCGCCAGCAGCCAAGGGACTACCGACTCCTACGAGCAGTACTTC	CASSQGTTDSYEQYF
TRBV7-3	TRBD2	few	TRBJ2-3	TGTGCCAGCAGCTCCGGACTAGCGGGGGTGCTAGATACGCAGTATTTT	CASSSGLAGVLDTQYF
TRBV27	TRBD1	-	TRBJ2-3	TGTGCCAGCAGGTGGACAGGGCTCACAGATACGCAGTATTTT	CASRWTGLTDTQYF
TRBV5-1	-	-	TRBJ2-3	TGCGCCAGCAGCCAAAACTCTCCGGATACGCAGTATTTT	CASSQNSPDTQYF
TRBV7-2	-	few	TRBJ2-2	TGTGCCAGCAGACGCAGCACCGGGGAGCTGTTTTTT	CASRRSTGELFF
TRBV20-1	-	-	TRBJ2-2	TGCAGTGCCGAGCAGGGGTTGAACACCGGGGAGCTGTTTTTT	CSAEQGLNTGELFF
TRBV20-1	-	-	TRBJ1-1	TGCAGTGCTAGCCAGGATATGAACACTGAAGCTTTCTTT	CSASQDMNTEAFF
TRBV30	-	-	TRBJ2-2	TGTGCCTGGAGAAACTCAATCTACACCGGGGAGCTGTTTTTT	CAWRNSIYTGELFF